Listed here are 5 T cell receptor beta chains from one sample, sequenced in a study of T-cell memory formation after mild COVID-19. MiXCR, run by TCRdb on the 5' RACE reads, gives a single entry per CDR3 protein. The data contain some 130,000 distinct CDR3 sequences, about a sixth of them singletons. The sample taken for sequencing was PBMCs or a T cell subset sorted from them (not recorded which). Source of these receptors: a man aged 18-30 years who had mild COVID-19 (a few samples of this study predate the infection). Cell type and time point are not known.

In this sample, this clonotype turned up a few times. This sequence joins TRBV5-1 and TRBJ2-2; 7 bases are shared with TRBD1. V was clipped by 6 bases and J by 7 bases; unmatched bases: 9. The germline V gene has CDR1 SGHRS and CDR2 YFSETQ. This CDR3 region has 14 residues. The DNA for the CDR3 is TGCGCCAGCAAGGAGACAGGGTCGAACGGGGAGCTGTTTTTT. This codes for CASKETGSNGELFF.

This clonotype was observed a few times. The chain combines TRBV5-1 with TRBJ2-6; D perhaps matches TRBD1 (6 bases). The CDR3 is 16 amino acids. Germline CDR1 reads SGHRS; CDR2 reads YFSETQ. The V end lost 3 bases, the J end lost 0 bases, and 10 bases lay between the germline ends. CDR3 nucleotides: TGCGCCAGCAGCTCCGGACAGAGCTCTGGGGCCAACGTCCTGACTTTC. It yields the protein CASSSGQSSGANVLTF.

This clonotype was detected only a few times. The chain carries TRBV20-1 and TRBJ1-2; D gene unclear. Germline CDR1 and CDR2: DFQATT and SNEGSKA (reference sequence). The CDR3 loop spans 13 amino acids. Deletions cut 5 bases from V and 1 base from J, with 11 bases between. CDR3 protein: CSARPLLNYGYTF. For the CDR3, the DNA is TGCAGTGCTCGACCGCTCCTTAACTATGGCTACACCTTC.

The genes are TRBV7-8 and TRBJ1-2, with D hard to call. Germline loops: CDR1 SGHVS, CDR2 FQNEAQ. V gave up 3 bases and J gave up 2 bases, with 16 bases separating them. CDR3 length: 16 residues. The CDR3 is CASSLGEGWKNYGYTF. The CDR3 nucleotides read TGTGCCAGCAGCTTGGGAGAGGGCTGGAAGAACTATGGCTACACCTTC.

The chain employs TRBV10-3 and TRBJ2-1; D gene ambiguous. Trimming left V 0 bases short and J 1 base short, with 7 bases between. This CDR3 has 15 amino acids. Germline assignment: CDR1 ENHRY and CDR2 SYGVKD. CDR3 sequence (DNA): TGTGCCATCAGTGAGTCGGATAGATCCTACAATGAGCAGTTCTTC. This translates into CAISESDRSYNEQFF.